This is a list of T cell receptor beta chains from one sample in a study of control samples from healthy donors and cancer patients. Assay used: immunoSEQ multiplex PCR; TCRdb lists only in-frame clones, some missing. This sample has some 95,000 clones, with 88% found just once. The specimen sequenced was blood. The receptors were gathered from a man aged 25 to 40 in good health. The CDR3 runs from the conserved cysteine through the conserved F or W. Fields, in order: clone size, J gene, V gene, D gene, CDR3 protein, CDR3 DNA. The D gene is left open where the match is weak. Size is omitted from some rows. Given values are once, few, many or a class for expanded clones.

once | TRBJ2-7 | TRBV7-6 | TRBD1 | CASSPTYRQGNYEQYF | TGTGCCAGCAGCCCCACTTACCGACAGGGAAACTACGAGCAGTACTTC
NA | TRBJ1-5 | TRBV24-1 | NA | CATSAGQNNQPQHF | TGTGCCACCAGTGCGGGACAAAACAATCAGCCCCAGCATTTT
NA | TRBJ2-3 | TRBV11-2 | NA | CASSLLYKPTDTQYF | TGTGCCAGCAGCTTACTTTATAAACCCACAGATACGCAGTATTTT
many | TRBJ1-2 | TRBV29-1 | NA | CSVEAGPYGYTF | TGCAGCGTTGAAGCGGGACCCTATGGCTACACCTTC
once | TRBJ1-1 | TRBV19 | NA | CASSPSFLGNTEAFF | TGTGCCAGTAGTCCCTCATTTCTGGGGAACACTGAAGCTTTCTTT
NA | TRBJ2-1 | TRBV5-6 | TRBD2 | CASSFGTSGSGEQFF | TGTGCCAGCAGCTTCGGGACTAGCGGGAGCGGTGAGCAGTTCTTC
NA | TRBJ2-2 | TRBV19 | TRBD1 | CASSPLDRGGTGELFF | TGTGCCAGTAGTCCTCTCGACAGGGGGGGCACCGGGGAGCTGTTTTTT
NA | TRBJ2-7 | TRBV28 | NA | CASSVASLSYEQYF | TGTGCCAGCAGTGTGGCTAGCCTGTCCTACGAGCAGTACTTC
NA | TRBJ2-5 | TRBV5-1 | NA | CASSLFAGAEETQYF | TGCGCCAGCAGCTTGTTTGCAGGGGCCGAAGAGACCCAGTACTTC
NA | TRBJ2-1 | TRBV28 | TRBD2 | CASRRELAGGYNEQFF | TGTGCCAGCAGGCGAGAACTAGCGGGGGGATACAATGAGCAGTTCTTC
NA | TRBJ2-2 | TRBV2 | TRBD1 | CASSSDRANTGELFF | TGTGCCAGCAGTTCGGACAGGGCGAACACCGGGGAGCTGTTTTTT
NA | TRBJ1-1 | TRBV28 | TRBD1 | CASSPGQGRGRRAFF | TGTGCCAGCAGTCCCGGACAGGGACGGGGTCGGAGAGCTTTCTTT
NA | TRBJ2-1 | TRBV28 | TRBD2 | CASSLWSGSSYNEQFF | TGTGCCAGCAGTTTATGGAGCGGGAGCTCCTACAATGAGCAGTTCTTC
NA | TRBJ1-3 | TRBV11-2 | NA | CASRTQITLSGNTIYF | TGTGCCAGCAGAACGCAGATCACTCTCTCTGGAAACACCATATATTTT
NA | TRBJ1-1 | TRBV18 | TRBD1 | CASSPNRGPMNTEAFF | TGTGCCAGCTCACCGAACAGGGGCCCCATGAACACTGAAGCTTTCTTT
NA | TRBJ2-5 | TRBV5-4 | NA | CASSLNAFEETQYF | TGTGCCAGCAGCTTGAATGCCTTCGAGGAGACCCAGTACTTC
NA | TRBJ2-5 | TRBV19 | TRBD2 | CASSNPWGAGETQYF | TGTGCCAGTAGTAACCCGTGGGGAGCGGGGGAGACCCAGTACTTC
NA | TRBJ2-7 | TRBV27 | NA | CASRRTGSSYEQYF | TGTGCCAGCAGGAGGACGGGGAGCTCCTACGAGCAGTACTTC
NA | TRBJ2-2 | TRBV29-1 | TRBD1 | CSFNRGMNTGELFF | TGCAGCTTCAACAGGGGGATGAACACCGGGGAGCTGTTTTTT
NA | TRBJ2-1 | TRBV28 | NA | CASSLYRGPPRDEQFF | TGTGCCAGCAGTTTATATCGGGGACCCCCGAGAGATGAGCAGTTCTTC
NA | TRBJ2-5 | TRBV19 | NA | CASSGQSKETQYF | TGTGCCAGTAGTGGACAGTCCAAAGAGACCCAGTACTTC
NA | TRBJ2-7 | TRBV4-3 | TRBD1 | CASSQDTTGQTEQYF | TGCGCCAGCAGCCAAGATACGACAGGGCAGACCGAGCAGTACTTC
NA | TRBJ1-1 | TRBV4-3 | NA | CASSQGPRGMNTEAFF | TGCGCCAGCAGCCAAGGCCCACGGGGGATGAACACTGAAGCTTTCTTT
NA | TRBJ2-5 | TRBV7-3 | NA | CASSSTGTTETQYF | TGTGCCAGCAGCTCAACCGGGACAACAGAGACCCAGTACTTC
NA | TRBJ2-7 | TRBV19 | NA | CASSIVKDSSEQYF | TGTGCCAGTAGTATAGTTAAGGATTCGAGTGAGCAGTACTTC